The present entry profiles one T cell receptor beta chain with its context. Antigen specificity is unknown. Generation of bulk TCR libraries relied on previously described methods and listed TCR primers. Using its own MiXCR run on the PCR reads, TCRdb lists one record per CDR3 protein. There are about 500,000 distinct CDR3 sequences in the sample; under 30% occur only once, and 0.76% lies in the top ten. The data stem from a study of molecular identifiers for immune sequencing clone quantification. Overall study findings and caveats: Whereas naive cells kept under 1% of molecules in clones above 20 RNA copies, such clones held over 98% in effectors.

Isolation of naive CD8 T cells was achieved by sorting on a CD8+CD4-CCR7+CD45RA+ phenotype. Material for sequencing was naive CD8+ T cells from blood, with Jurkat cell RNA spiked in. Noted subset: FACS-sorted CD8+CD4-CCR7+CD45RA+ naive T cells. The TCR originated in a human donor in good health. Some libraries in this study had Jurkat cell RNA spiked in.

In DNA form, the CDR3 reads TGCAGCGTTCCGGCAGCACCCTTTGGCTACACCTTC. As protein: CSVPAAPFGYTF. The rearrangement uses TRBV29-1 and TRBJ1-2; no clear D. The CDR3 is 12 amino acids. Per germline, CDR1 SQVTM and CDR2 ANQGSEA. The V end was cut by 5 bases, the J end by 7 bases, with 14 bases between. Variable domain in full (rest from reference TRBV29-1 and TRBJ1-2): SAVISQKPSRDICQRGTSLTIQCQVDSQVTMMFWYRQQPGQSLTLIATANQGSEATYESGFVIDKFPISRPNLTFSTLTVSNMSPEDSSIYLCSVPAAPFGYTFGSGTRLTVV.